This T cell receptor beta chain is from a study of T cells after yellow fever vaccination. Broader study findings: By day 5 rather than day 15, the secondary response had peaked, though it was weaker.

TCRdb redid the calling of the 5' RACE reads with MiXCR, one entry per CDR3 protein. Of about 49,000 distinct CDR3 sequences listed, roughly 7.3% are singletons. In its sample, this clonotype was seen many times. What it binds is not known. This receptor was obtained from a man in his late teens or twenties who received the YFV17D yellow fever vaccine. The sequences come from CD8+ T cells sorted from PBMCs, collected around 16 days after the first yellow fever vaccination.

The CDR3 sequence is CSASYEPGQGLNQPQHF. Here the CDR3 DNA reads TGCAGTGCTAGCTATGAACCGGGACAGGGCCTCAATCAGCCCCAGCATTTT. V usage is TRBV20-1 and J usage is TRBJ1-5, with 9 bases lining up with TRBD1. Trimming cost V 3 bases and J 3 bases; bases outside gene matches: 12. Germline V gene data show CDR1 as DFQATT and CDR2 as SNEGSKA (reference sequence). This CDR3 region has 17 residues.